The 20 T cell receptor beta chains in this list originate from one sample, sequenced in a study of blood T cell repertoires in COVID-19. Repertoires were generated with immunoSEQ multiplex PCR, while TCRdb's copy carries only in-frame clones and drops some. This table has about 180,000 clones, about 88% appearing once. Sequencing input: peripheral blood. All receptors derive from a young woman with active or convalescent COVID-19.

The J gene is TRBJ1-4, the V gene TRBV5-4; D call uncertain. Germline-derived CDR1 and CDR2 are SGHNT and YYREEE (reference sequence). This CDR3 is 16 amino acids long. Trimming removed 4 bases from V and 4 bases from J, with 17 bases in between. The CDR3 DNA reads TGTGCCAGCAGCCGTGTCCCGGGGTCTTATAATGAAAAACTGTTTTTT. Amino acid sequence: CASSRVPGSYNEKLFF. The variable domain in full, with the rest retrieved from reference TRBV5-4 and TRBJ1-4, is ETGVTQSPTHLIKTRGQQVTLRCSSQSGHNTVSWYQQALGQGPQFIFQYYREEENGRGNFPPRFSGLQFPNYSSELNVNALELDDSALYLCASSRVPGSYNEKLFFGSGTQLSVL.

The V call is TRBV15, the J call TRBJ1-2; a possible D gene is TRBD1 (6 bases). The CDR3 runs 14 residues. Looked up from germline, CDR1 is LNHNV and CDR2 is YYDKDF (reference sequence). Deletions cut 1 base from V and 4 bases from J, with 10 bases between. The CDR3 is CATSRATGTYGYTF. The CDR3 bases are TGTGCCACCAGCAGAGCAACAGGGACCTATGGCTACACCTTC.

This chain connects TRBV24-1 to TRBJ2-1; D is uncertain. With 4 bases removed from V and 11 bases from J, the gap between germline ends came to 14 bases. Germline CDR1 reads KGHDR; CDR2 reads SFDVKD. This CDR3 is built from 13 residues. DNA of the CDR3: TGTGCCACCAGTGACCTAGAGGCCCCCCAGCAGTTCTTC. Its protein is CATSDLEAPQQFF.

In DNA form, the CDR3 reads TGTGCCAGCAGTTATACGGGACAGAAGAATCAGCCCCAGCATTTT. Translated, it gives CASSYTGQKNQPQHF. V and J are TRBV5-4 and TRBJ1-5; the match to TRBD1 covers 7 bases. CDR3 length: 15 residues. The germline V gene has CDR1 SGHNT and CDR2 YYREEE (reference sequence). V dropped 5 bases and J dropped 4; count of bases not matched to a gene: 9.

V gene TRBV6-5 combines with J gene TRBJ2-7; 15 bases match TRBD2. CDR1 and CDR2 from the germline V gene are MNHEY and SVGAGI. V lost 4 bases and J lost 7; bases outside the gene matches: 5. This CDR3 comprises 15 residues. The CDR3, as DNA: TGTGCCAGCAGTTGGACTAGCGGGAGGGCAGGGGAGCAGTACTTC. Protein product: CASSWTSGRAGEQYF.

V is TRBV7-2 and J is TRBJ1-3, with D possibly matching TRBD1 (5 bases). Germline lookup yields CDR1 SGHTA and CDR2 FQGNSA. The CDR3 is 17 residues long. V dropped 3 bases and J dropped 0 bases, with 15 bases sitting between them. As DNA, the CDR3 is TGTGCCAGCAGCTTGGGGACTACCAGGAGCTCTGGAAACACCATATATTTT. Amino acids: CASSLGTTRSSGNTIYF.

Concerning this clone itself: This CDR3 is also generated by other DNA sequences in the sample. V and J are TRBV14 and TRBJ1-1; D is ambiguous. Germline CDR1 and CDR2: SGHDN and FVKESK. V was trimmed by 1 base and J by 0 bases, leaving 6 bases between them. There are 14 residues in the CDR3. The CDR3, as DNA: TGTGCCAGCAGCCAAGCGGGGATGAACACTGAAGCTTTCTTT. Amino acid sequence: CASSQAGMNTEAFF.

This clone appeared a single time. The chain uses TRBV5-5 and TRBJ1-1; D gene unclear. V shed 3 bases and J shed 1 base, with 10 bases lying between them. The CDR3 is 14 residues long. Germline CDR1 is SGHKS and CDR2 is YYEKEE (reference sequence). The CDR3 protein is CASSYESGNTEAFF. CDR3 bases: TGTGCCAGCAGCTACGAATCAGGGAACACTGAAGCTTTCTTT.

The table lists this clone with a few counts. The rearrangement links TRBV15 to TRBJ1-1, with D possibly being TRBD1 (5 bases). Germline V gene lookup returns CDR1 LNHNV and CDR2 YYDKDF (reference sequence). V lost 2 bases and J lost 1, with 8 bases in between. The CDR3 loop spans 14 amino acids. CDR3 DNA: TGTGCCACCAGCAGACTCGACAGGAACACTGAAGCTTTCTTT. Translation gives CATSRLDRNTEAFF.

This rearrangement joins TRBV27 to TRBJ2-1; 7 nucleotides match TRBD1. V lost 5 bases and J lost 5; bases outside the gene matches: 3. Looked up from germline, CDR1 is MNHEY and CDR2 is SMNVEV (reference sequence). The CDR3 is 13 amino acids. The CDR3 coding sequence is TGTGCCAGCAGTCCTACAGGGGACAATGAGCAGTTCTTC. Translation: CASSPTGDNEQFF.

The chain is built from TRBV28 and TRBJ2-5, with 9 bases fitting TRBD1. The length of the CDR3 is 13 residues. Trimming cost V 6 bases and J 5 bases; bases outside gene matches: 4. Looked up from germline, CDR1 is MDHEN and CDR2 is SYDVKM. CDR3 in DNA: TGTGCCAGCAGGACAGGGGGTCCGGAGACCCAGTACTTC. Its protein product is CASRTGGPETQYF.

The CDR3 coding sequence is TGTGCCAGCAGTTTAGCATTGGCTTCTGGGGCCAACGTCCTGACTTTC. Translation gives CASSLALASGANVLTF. V gene TRBV27 combines with J gene TRBJ2-6; D call uncertain. The germline V gene encodes CDR1 MNHEY and CDR2 SMNVEV (reference sequence). This CDR3 has 16 amino acids. V lost 2 bases and J lost 1, with 9 bases in between.

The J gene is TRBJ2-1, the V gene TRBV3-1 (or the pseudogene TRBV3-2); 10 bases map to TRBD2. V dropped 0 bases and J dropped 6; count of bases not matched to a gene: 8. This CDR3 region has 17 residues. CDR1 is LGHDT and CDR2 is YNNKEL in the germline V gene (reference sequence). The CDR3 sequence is CASSQEEGAGGGNEQFF. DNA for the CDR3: TGTGCCAGCAGCCAAGAGGAGGGAGCGGGAGGGGGCAATGAGCAGTTCTTC.

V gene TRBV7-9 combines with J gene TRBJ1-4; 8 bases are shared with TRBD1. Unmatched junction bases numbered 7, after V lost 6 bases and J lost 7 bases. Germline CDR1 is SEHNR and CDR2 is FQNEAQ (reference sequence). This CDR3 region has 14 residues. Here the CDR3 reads CASRPGGAGEKLFF. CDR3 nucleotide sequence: TGTGCCAGCAGGCCAGGGGGCGCGGGTGAAAAACTGTTTTTT.

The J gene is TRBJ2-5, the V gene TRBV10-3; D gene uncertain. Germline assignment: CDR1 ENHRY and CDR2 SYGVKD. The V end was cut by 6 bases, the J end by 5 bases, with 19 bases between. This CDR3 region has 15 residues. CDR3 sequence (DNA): TGTGCCATCAGCCACCCTGTCGTCGGGTATGAGACCCAGTACTTC. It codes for CAISHPVVGYETQYF.

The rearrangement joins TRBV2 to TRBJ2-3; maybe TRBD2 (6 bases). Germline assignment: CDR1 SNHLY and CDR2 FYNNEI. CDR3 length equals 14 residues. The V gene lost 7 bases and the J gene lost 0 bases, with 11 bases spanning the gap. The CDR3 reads CASKEGPSTDTQYF. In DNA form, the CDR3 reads TGTGCCAGCAAGGAGGGACCAAGCACAGATACGCAGTATTTT.

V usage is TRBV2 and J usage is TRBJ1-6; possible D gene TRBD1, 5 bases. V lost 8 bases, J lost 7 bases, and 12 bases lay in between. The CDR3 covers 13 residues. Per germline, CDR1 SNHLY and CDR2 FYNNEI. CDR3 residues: CASSGEGNSPLHF. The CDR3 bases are TGTGCCAGCTCGGGGGAAGGGAATTCACCCCTCCACTTT.

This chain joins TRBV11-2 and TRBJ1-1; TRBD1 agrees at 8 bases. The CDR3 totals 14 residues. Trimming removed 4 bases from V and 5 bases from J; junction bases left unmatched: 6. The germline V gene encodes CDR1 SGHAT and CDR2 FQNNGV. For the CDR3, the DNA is TGTGCCAGCAGCTCGGACAGGGCTTGGACTGAAGCTTTCTTT. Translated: CASSSDRAWTEAFF.

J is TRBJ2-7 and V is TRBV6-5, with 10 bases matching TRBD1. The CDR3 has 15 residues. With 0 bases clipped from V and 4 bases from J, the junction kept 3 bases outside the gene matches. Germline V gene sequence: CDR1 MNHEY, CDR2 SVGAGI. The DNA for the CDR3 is TGTGCCAGCAGTTACTCCCGACAGGGGGCGTACGAGCAGTACTTC. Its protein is CASSYSRQGAYEQYF.

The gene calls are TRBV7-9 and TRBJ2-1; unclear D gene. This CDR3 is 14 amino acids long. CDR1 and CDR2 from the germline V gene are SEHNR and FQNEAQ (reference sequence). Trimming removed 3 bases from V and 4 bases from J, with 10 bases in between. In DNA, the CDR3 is TGTGCCAGCAGCTTCGCCGGGTCTTACAATGAGCAGTTCTTC. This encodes CASSFAGSYNEQFF.